The 4 T cell receptor beta chains below all came from one sample that was sequenced in a study of cytomegalovirus exposure and HLA in healthy donors. A multiplex PCR was run with 60 Vbeta primers and 13 Jbeta primers. Using immunoSEQ multiplex PCR, the repertoire was profiled, and TCRdb retains in-frame clones only, with some absent. The repertoire includes approximately 100,000 clones, around 67% of them detected once, and about 2.5% sits in the top ten. Sequencing input: PBMCs. All receptors come from a human donor in good health.

This rearrangement joins TRBV28 to TRBJ2-3; tentative D call: TRBD1 (5 bases). This CDR3 has 14 amino acids. The germline V gene encodes CDR1 MDHEN and CDR2 SYDVKM. V dropped 3 bases and J dropped 5 bases, with 12 bases sitting between them. The CDR3 nucleotides are TGTGCCAGCAGTTTCACCGGAAGGGGAGATACGCAGTATTTT. This translates into CASSFTGRGDTQYF.

CDR3 in DNA: TGTGCCAGCAGTGAAACAACAATTGGAAACACCATATATTTT. It specifies CASSETTIGNTIYF. The chain has TRBV2 and TRBJ1-3, with no clear D. Germline-derived CDR1 and CDR2 are SNHLY and FYNNEI. The CDR3 runs to 14 residues. V gave up 2 bases and J gave up 3 bases, with 8 bases separating them.

A few counts support this clone. CDR3: CASSPQGALGTQYF. CDR3 sequence (DNA): TGCGCCAGCAGCCCGCAGGGGGCGCTGGGAACGCAGTATTTT. V gene TRBV5-1 combines with J gene TRBJ2-3; TRBD1 matches 8 bases. The CDR3 loop spans 14 amino acids. Germline loops: CDR1 SGHRS, CDR2 YFSETQ. With 4 bases clipped from V and 9 bases from J, the junction kept 10 bases outside the gene matches.

The chain links TRBV4-3 to TRBJ2-3, with 9 bases fitting TRBD2. The CDR3 has 14 amino acids. Looked up from germline, CDR1 is LGHNA and CDR2 is YSLEER. The trim removed 3 bases at V and 5 bases at J, leaving 3 bases unmatched. The CDR3 loop reads CASSQRGGQDTQYF. The CDR3 nucleotides are TGCGCCAGCAGCCAGCGGGGGGGCCAAGATACGCAGTATTTT.